These 30 T cell receptor beta chains were sequenced from one sample in a study of cytotoxic CD8 clonotypes in ibrutinib-treated CLL. Assay: immunoSEQ multiplex PCR; the TCRdb copy retains only in-frame clones and omits some. The repertoire holds 33,000 or so clones, with 45% to 50% as singletons. Sequenced here: PBMCs, sampled before ibrutinib treatment. All receptors come from a human donor with chronic lymphocytic leukemia.

The V and J genes are TRBV7-2 and TRBJ1-5; TRBD1 might be the D (5 bases). Trimming removed 5 bases from V and 4 bases from J, with 15 bases in between. This CDR3 spans 15 amino acids. CDR1 SGHTA and CDR2 FQGNSA come from the germline V gene. CDR3 in DNA: TGTGCCAGCAGCCCCAGGGTAATGGGTAATCAGCCCCAGCATTTT. Its translation: CASSPRVMGNQPQHF.

V is TRBV27 and J is TRBJ2-2, with 14 bases identical to TRBD2. Germline-derived CDR1 and CDR2 are MNHEY and SMNVEV (reference sequence). With 6 bases clipped from V and 1 base from J, the junction kept 4 bases outside the gene matches. This CDR3 comprises 17 residues. CDR3 in amino acids: CASRRGLAGGNTGELFF. The CDR3 DNA reads TGTGCCAGCAGGCGAGGACTAGCGGGGGGGAACACCGGGGAGCTGTTTTTT.

The rearrangement links TRBV6-5 to TRBJ2-1; 7 nucleotides match TRBD1. Per germline, CDR1 MNHEY and CDR2 SVGAGI. J was trimmed by 7 bases and V by 6 bases; bases with no gene match: 6. This CDR3 has 13 amino acids. CDR3 residues: CASRETGRNEQFF. The CDR3 DNA is TGTGCCAGCAGAGAGACAGGGCGGAATGAGCAGTTCTTC.

The chain links TRBV10-3 to TRBJ2-7, with D perhaps being TRBD1 or TRBD2 (5 bases each). CDR3 size: 14 residues. Trimming left V 6 bases short and J 7 bases short, with 19 bases between. The germline V gene has CDR1 ENHRY and CDR2 SYGVKD. The CDR3 DNA follows: TGTGCCATCAGACCGGGGACCGGACTTAGGGAGCAGTACTTC. This gives the protein CAIRPGTGLREQYF.

This chain links TRBV30 with TRBJ1-2; D is unresolved. CDR1 and CDR2 from the germline V gene are GTSNPN and SVGIG (reference sequence). V was pared by 0 bases and J by 5 bases, with 10 bases between. The CDR3 length is 13 residues. Here the CDR3 reads CAWSVLVGYGYTF. CDR3 DNA: TGTGCCTGGAGTGTACTTGTGGGGTATGGCTACACCTTC.

The chain uses TRBV4-2 and TRBJ2-7; D ambiguous. CDR1 is LGHNA, CDR2 YNFKEQ, per germline. CDR3 size: 12 residues. Trimming took 8 bases from V and 3 from J, leaving 11 bases between them. The CDR3 nucleotides read TGTGCCAGCGGGAACACCCACTACGAGCAGTACTTC. This encodes CASGNTHYEQYF.

This chain connects TRBV25-1 to TRBJ2-3, with D possibly being TRBD1 (5 bases). CDR1 is MGHDK and CDR2 is SYGVNS in the germline V gene. Between the trimmed V and J ends, which lost 8 bases and 9 bases, there was a span of 12 bases. This CDR3 has 11 amino acids. The CDR3 reads CASGPGRTQYF. CDR3 in DNA: TGTGCCAGCGGACCAGGGCGGACGCAGTATTTT.

This rearrangement joins TRBV6-1 to TRBJ1-2; D uncertain. Germline V gives CDR1 MNHNS, CDR2 SASEGT. This CDR3 contains 14 residues. V was clipped by 11 bases and J by 3 bases, with 19 bases between them. The CDR3 region is CAADKGNAYYGYTF. The DNA for the CDR3 is TGTGCCGCCGACAAGGGAAATGCATACTATGGCTACACCTTC.

This chain uses TRBV27 with TRBJ2-7, with a tentative D call TRBD1 (6 bases). Germline CDR1 MNHEY, CDR2 SMNVEV (reference sequence). Trimming took 6 bases from V and 0 from J, leaving 15 bases between them. The CDR3 loop spans 15 amino acids. This CDR3 reads CASRYTSQGSYEQYF. Written as DNA, the CDR3 is TGTGCCAGCAGGTATACTTCACAGGGCTCCTACGAGCAGTACTTC.

The chain has TRBV7-2 and TRBJ1-4; D is unclear. CDR1 and CDR2 from the germline V gene are SGHTA and FQGNSA. This CDR3 is built from 12 residues. The V end lost 1 base, the J end lost 7 bases, and 4 bases lay between the germline ends. The CDR3 loop reads CASSLVAEKLFF. In DNA form, the CDR3 reads TGTGCCAGCAGCTTAGTAGCTGAAAAACTGTTTTTT.

The chain joins TRBV30 to TRBJ2-5, with 10 bases lining up with TRBD1. The CDR3 extends over 15 amino acids. Trimming at V came to 2 bases and at J to 2 bases, leaving 5 bases not matched to a gene. From germline, CDR1 is GTSNPN and CDR2 SVGIG (reference sequence). The CDR3, as DNA: TGTGCCTGGAGTCCCGACAGGGGGCTTCAAGAGACCCAGTACTTC. As protein: CAWSPDRGLQETQYF.

This chain connects TRBV5-6 to TRBJ1-4, with D maybe TRBD1 (6 bases). V was clipped by 0 bases and J by 7 bases, with 10 bases between them. The germline gives CDR1 SGHDT, CDR2 YYEEEE. The CDR3 runs to 14 residues. CDR3: CASSLEGGGEKLFF. The CDR3 nucleotides are TGTGCCAGCAGCTTGGAAGGAGGGGGTGAAAAACTGTTTTTT.

J is TRBJ1-1 and V is TRBV27; 8 nucleotides agree with TRBD1. CDR3 length: 13 amino acids. Germline V gene lookup returns CDR1 MNHEY and CDR2 SMNVEV (reference sequence). The J segment lost 5 bases and the V segment lost 5 bases, leaving 4 bases of the junction unmatched. CDR3 in amino acids: CASSQTGVTEAFF. DNA of the CDR3: TGTGCCAGCAGTCAGACAGGGGTGACTGAAGCTTTCTTT.

The CDR3 here is CASSQGSGVQFF. The CDR3 coding sequence is TGTGCCAGCAGTCAAGGTAGCGGGGTGCAGTTCTTC. The chain couples TRBV6-5 to TRBJ2-1; 8 bases match TRBD2. Germline CDR1 reads MNHEY; CDR2 reads SVGAGI. The V segment lost 5 bases and the J segment 12 bases; nucleotides outside the gene matches: 6. CDR3 length equals 12 residues.

The chain is built from TRBV19 and TRBJ2-7; no reliable D call. The CDR3 is 14 residues long. Germline V gene data show CDR1 as LNHDA and CDR2 as SQIVND (reference sequence). V was pared by 3 bases and J by 6 bases, with 15 bases between. The CDR3 coding sequence is TGTGCCAGTAGTATGACCCCGGGCAGGTCCGAGCAGTACTTC. This encodes CASSMTPGRSEQYF.

The genes are TRBV5-6 and TRBJ2-3, with a possible D match to TRBD1 (5 bases). CDR1 SGHDT and CDR2 YYEEEE come from the germline V gene. V gave up 4 bases and J gave up 3 bases, with 15 bases separating them. This CDR3 region has 15 residues. The CDR3 region is CASSPRQGMTDTQYF. CDR3 DNA sequence: TGTGCCAGCAGCCCGAGGCAGGGTATGACAGATACGCAGTATTTT.

The V gene is TRBV7-2, the J gene TRBJ1-4; TRBD1 is a possible D gene (6 bases). Germline V CDR1 and CDR2: SGHTA, FQGNSA. The V and J ends lost 5 bases and 8 bases respectively, with 18 bases between them. This CDR3 is built from 15 residues. The CDR3 spells CASSAQQGGGEKLFF. The DNA of the CDR3 is TGTGCCAGCAGCGCCCAACAGGGTGGAGGCGAAAAACTGTTTTTT.

The J gene is TRBJ1-5, the V gene TRBV6-6; a possible D gene is TRBD1 (5 bases). This CDR3 has 13 amino acids. The V gene lost 8 bases and the J gene lost 2 bases, with 10 bases spanning the gap. CDR1 MNHNY and CDR2 SVGAGI come from the germline V gene (reference sequence). The CDR3, as DNA: TGTGCCAGCCGGGACGGCGGCAATCAGCCCCAGCATTTT. Residues: CASRDGGNQPQHF.

V usage is TRBV2 and J usage is TRBJ2-2; D remains unclear. Germline V gene lookup returns CDR1 SNHLY and CDR2 FYNNEI. The germline V and J ends were trimmed by 6 bases and 0 bases, with 5 bases remaining between them. This CDR3 region has 13 residues. CDR3: CASSPSNTGELFF. The CDR3 DNA is TGTGCCAGCAGCCCATCGAACACCGGGGAGCTGTTTTTT. Looking up the rest from reference TRBV2 and TRBJ2-2 gives the full variable domain: EPEVTQTPSHQVTQMGQEVILRCVPISNHLYFYWYRQILGQKVEFLVSFYNNEISEKSEIFDDQFSVERPDGSNFTLKIRSTKLEDSAMYFCASSPSNTGELFFGEGSRLTVL.

The chain is built from TRBV7-8 and TRBJ1-2; TRBD1 aligns across 9 bases. The CDR3 spans 17 residues. With 1 base clipped from V and 0 bases from J, the junction kept 6 bases outside the gene matches. The germline V gene has CDR1 SGHVS and CDR2 FQNEAQ. The CDR3 coding sequence is TGTGCCAGCAGCTTAGAAACCGGGACAGGGACTAACTATGGCTACACCTTC. It encodes CASSLETGTGTNYGYTF.

This chain joins TRBV2 and TRBJ2-5; unclear D gene. Trimming took off 7 bases at V and 0 bases at J, with 12 bases between the two ends. This CDR3 comprises 14 residues. Germline V lookup: CDR1 SNHLY, CDR2 FYNNEI. CDR3 sequence (DNA): TGTGCCAGCATTGGTCTGACCTACCAAGAGACCCAGTACTTC. Residues: CASIGLTYQETQYF.

As for this clone: The identical CDR3 is also encoded by other nucleotide sequences in the sample. The V and J genes are TRBV19 and TRBJ1-5, with 8 bases lining up with TRBD1. CDR1 is LNHDA and CDR2 is SQIVND in the germline V gene (reference sequence). This CDR3 region has 16 residues. Losses at the gene ends were 4 bases for V and 1 base for J; bases not matched to a gene: 6. CDR3 sequence: CASSTGTGRSNQPQHF. CDR3 in DNA: TGTGCCAGTAGTACCGGGACAGGCCGCAGCAATCAGCCCCAGCATTTT. The variable domain in full, with the rest retrieved from reference TRBV19 and TRBJ1-5, is DGGITQSPKYLFRKEGQNVTLSCEQNLNHDAMYWYRQDPGQGLRLIYYSQIVNDFQKGDIAEGYSVSREKKESFPLTVTSAQKNPTAFYLCASSTGTGRSNQPQHFGDGTRLSIL.

V and J are TRBV18 and TRBJ2-2, with 9 bases lining up with TRBD1. The germline gives CDR1 KGHSH, CDR2 LQKENI. This CDR3 is 16 amino acids long. With 5 bases clipped from V and 3 bases from J, the junction kept 7 bases outside the gene matches. This CDR3 reads CASSVDRGVDTGELFF. As DNA, the CDR3 is TGTGCCAGCTCAGTGGACAGGGGAGTAGACACCGGGGAGCTGTTTTTT.

This chain links TRBV5-1 with TRBJ1-2, with D unresolved. Per germline, CDR1 SGHRS and CDR2 YFSETQ. V lost 4 bases, J lost 5 bases, and 12 bases lay in between. The CDR3 has 13 amino acids. CDR3 loop: CASSPDGRYGYTF. The CDR3, as DNA: TGCGCCAGCAGCCCCGACGGGCGGTATGGCTACACCTTC.

Judged by abundance, this clone is medium-sized. This chain joins TRBV19 and TRBJ1-3; tentatively, D is TRBD1 (6 bases). In germline, CDR1 is LNHDA, CDR2 SQIVND (reference sequence). The CDR3 consists of 14 residues. V lost 7 bases and J lost 9, with 19 bases in between. As DNA, the CDR3 is TGTGCCAGTAATTCCGAAGACAGGTGGGGCACCATATATTTT. Translation gives CASNSEDRWGTIYF. Drawing the rest from reference TRBV19 and TRBJ1-3, the complete variable domain is DGGITQSPKYLFRKEGQNVTLSCEQNLNHDAMYWYRQDPGQGLRLIYYSQIVNDFQKGDIAEGYSVSREKKESFPLTVTSAQKNPTAFYLCASNSEDRWGTIYFGEGSWLTVV.

A few counts support this clone. J is TRBJ1-3 and V is TRBV14, with 12 bases that match TRBD1. This CDR3 spans 16 amino acids. Germline trimming cut 4 bases from V and 3 bases from J; bases unmatched to any gene: 4. The germline CDR1 and CDR2 sequences are SGHDN and FVKESK. Written as DNA, the CDR3 is TGTGCCAGCAGCCCTTGGGACAGGGGGCTTGGAAACACCATATATTTT. Amino acid sequence: CASSPWDRGLGNTIYF.

The V and J genes are TRBV18 and TRBJ2-7; 8 bases match TRBD1. CDR1 and CDR2 from the germline V gene are KGHSH and LQKENI. There are 15 residues in the CDR3. Losses at the gene ends were 5 bases for V and 6 bases for J; bases not matched to a gene: 12. CDR3 coding DNA: TGTGCCAGCTCAGGAACCGGGACAGGTTCGTCCGAGCAGTACTTC. Residues: CASSGTGTGSSEQYF.

The rearrangement links TRBV5-4 to TRBJ1-1, with 9 bases that match TRBD1. CDR1 and CDR2 (germline): SGHNT, YYREEE (reference sequence). The CDR3 is 15 residues long. J gave up 1 base and V 3 bases, and 4 bases lay outside the gene matches. CDR3 sequence reads: CASSWDRAPNTEAFF. The CDR3 region has the DNA TGTGCCAGCAGCTGGGACAGGGCCCCGAACACTGAAGCTTTCTTT.

CDR3 residues: CASTRRGNTEAFF. CDR3 DNA: TGTGCCAGCACCCGGAGGGGGAACACTGAAGCTTTCTTT. V and J are TRBV7-9 and TRBJ1-1; D is perhaps TRBD1 (5 bases). Germline CDR1 and CDR2: SEHNR and FQNEAQ (reference sequence). The ends were cut back, 7 bases at V and 1 base at J, with 10 bases in the middle. This CDR3 has 13 amino acids.

The chain uses TRBV5-1 and TRBJ2-7, with 7 nucleotides matching TRBD1. The CDR3 runs 16 residues. Germline-derived CDR1 and CDR2 are SGHRS and YFSETQ. J gave up 0 bases and V 4 bases, and 10 bases lay outside the gene matches. CDR3 nucleotides: TGCGCCAGCAGCCCTAACAGGGGCGCAACCTCCTACGAGCAGTACTTC. This gives the protein CASSPNRGATSYEQYF.